Listed here are 19 T cell receptor beta chains from one sample, sequenced in a study of CD8 T cells in Susac syndrome. An amount of RNA that ranged from roughly 0.5 to 1 ug was reverse transcribed with random hexamers. Each CDR3 protein is one row after TCRdb ran MiXCR on the immunoSEQ multiplex PCR reads. Of roughly 180,000 distinct CDR3 sequences listed, just under 95% are singletons. The specimen sequenced was CD4+ T cells from PBMCs. The source is a human donor in good health.

This clonotype was seen a handful of times. V usage is TRBV6-6 and J usage is TRBJ2-1; 7 bases are shared with TRBD2. The ends lost 8 bases at V and 3 bases at J; junction bases unmatched: 4. Looked up from germline, CDR1 is MNHNY and CDR2 is SVGAGI (reference sequence). The CDR3 extends over 13 amino acids. The CDR3 DNA sequence: TGTGCCAGCCGTCTAGCGGACTACAATGAGCAGTTCTTC. It specifies CASRLADYNEQFF.

In nucleotides, the CDR3 is TGTGCCAGCAGTCTCCGGGGAGGGAACTATGGCTACACCTTC. This sequence encodes CASSLRGGNYGYTF. The chain recombines TRBV27 with TRBJ1-2; D unclear. This CDR3 comprises 14 residues. V gave up 5 bases and J gave up 2 bases, with 12 bases separating them. In germline, CDR1 is MNHEY, CDR2 SMNVEV (reference sequence).

J is TRBJ2-3 and V is TRBV4-2, with 9 bases lining up with TRBD1. V dropped 0 bases and J dropped 9; count of bases not matched to a gene: 4. This CDR3 has 14 amino acids. The V gene's germline CDR1 is LGHNA and CDR2 YNFKEQ. CDR3 nucleotide sequence: TGTGCCAGCAGCCAAGACCCCGGGACAGGGACGCAGTATTTT. This codes for CASSQDPGTGTQYF.

This clonotype was picked up a small number of times. The V call is TRBV7-3, the J call TRBJ2-6; D gene ambiguous. V dropped 3 bases and J dropped 3 bases, with 3 bases sitting between them. The CDR3 runs 13 residues. CDR1 is SGHTA and CDR2 is FQGTGA in the germline V gene. In DNA form, the CDR3 reads TGTGCCAGCAGCTTGGGTGGGGCCAACGTCCTGACTTTC. This encodes CASSLGGANVLTF.

V usage is TRBV3-1 and J usage is TRBJ2-5, with a tentative D call TRBD1 (7 bases). The length of the CDR3 is 15 residues. V dropped 1 base and J dropped 1 base, with 10 bases sitting between them. The germline gives CDR1 LGHDT, CDR2 YNNKEL (reference sequence). The CDR3 loop reads CASSQVQGGQETQYF. Here the CDR3 DNA reads TGTGCCAGCAGCCAAGTTCAGGGGGGCCAAGAGACCCAGTACTTC.

The rearrangement links TRBV12-3 or TRBV12-4 to TRBJ2-1; 10 nucleotides agree with TRBD2. CDR3 length: 15 residues. V dropped 6 bases and J dropped 4; count of bases not matched to a gene: 6. The CDR3 region is CASRVAGGVYNEQFF. In DNA form, the CDR3 reads TGTGCCAGCAGGGTAGCGGGAGGAGTTTACAATGAGCAGTTCTTC.

This chain connects TRBV29-1 to TRBJ1-5; no definite D call. The germline gives CDR1 SQVTM, CDR2 ANQGSEA. The length of the CDR3 is 13 residues. Trimming removed 3 bases at V and 4 bases at J, with 10 bases between. CDR3 in amino acids: CSVDGNVNQPQHF. DNA for the CDR3: TGCAGCGTTGACGGGAACGTAAATCAGCCCCAGCATTTT.

The genes are TRBV28 and TRBJ1-2; D remains ambiguous. V dropped 5 bases and J dropped 5 bases, with 6 bases sitting between them. The germline V gene has CDR1 MDHEN and CDR2 SYDVKM. CDR3 size: 11 residues. CDR3 protein: CASSASYGYTF. As DNA, the CDR3 is TGTGCCAGCAGTGCCAGTTATGGCTACACCTTC.

This chain joins TRBV28 and TRBJ2-7, with 10 bases fitting TRBD1. J gave up 3 bases and V 3 bases, and 8 bases lay outside the gene matches. Looked up from germline, CDR1 is MDHEN and CDR2 is SYDVKM. CDR3 length: 16 residues. Here the CDR3 reads CASSFLVRDRGYEQYF. The CDR3 DNA is TGTGCCAGCAGTTTTCTAGTCAGGGACAGGGGCTACGAGCAGTACTTC.

The chain has TRBV6-2 or TRBV6-3 and TRBJ2-1; D perhaps matches TRBD2 (6 bases). This CDR3 spans 12 amino acids. Trimming took 5 bases from V and 10 from J, leaving 12 bases between them. CDR1 is MNHEY, CDR2 SVGEGT, per germline. CDR3 residues: CASSQGLAEQFF. DNA for the CDR3: TGTGCCAGCAGTCAGGGACTTGCCGAGCAGTTCTTC.

CDR3 sequence reads: CAWSYGAGSGFF. In DNA form, the CDR3 reads TGTGCCTGGAGTTACGGGGCGGGCTCCGGGTTCTTC. The chain couples TRBV30 to TRBJ2-1, with D possibly called TRBD1 or TRBD2 (5 bases each). The germline gives CDR1 GTSNPN, CDR2 SVGIG (reference sequence). Trimming pared 2 bases from V and 15 bases from J, leaving 17 bases between. This CDR3 contains 12 residues.

This rearrangement joins TRBV29-1 to TRBJ2-7; D remains ambiguous. Trimming left V 3 bases short and J 1 base short, with 10 bases between. CDR3 length: 13 residues. The germline V gene has CDR1 SQVTM and CDR2 ANQGSEA. CDR3 nucleotide sequence: TGCAGCGTTGAGCTCTCCAGTTCCTACGAGCAGTACTTC. Translating gives CSVELSSSYEQYF.

The V gene is TRBV20-1, the J gene TRBJ2-1, with D possibly matching TRBD2 (7 bases). V gave up 3 bases and J gave up 9 bases, with 15 bases separating them. This CDR3 contains 13 residues. CDR1 is DFQATT and CDR2 is SNEGSKA in the germline V gene (reference sequence). The CDR3 DNA reads TGCAGTGCTAGTAGGGGGAGGGCCGGTGAGCAGTTCTTC. Its protein product is CSASRGRAGEQFF.

This chain joins TRBV4-2 and TRBJ2-5; perhaps TRBD2 as D (6 bases). The ends were cut back, 1 base at V and 5 bases at J, with 14 bases in the middle. Germline CDR1 and CDR2: LGHNA and YNFKEQ. The length of the CDR3 is 15 residues. The CDR3 DNA follows: TGTGCCAGCAGCCAAGTGGGCGGGATTGGGGAGACCCAGTACTTC. This encodes CASSQVGGIGETQYF.

The chain's CDR3 is CASSPGTGPYNEQFF. The CDR3 DNA is TGTGCCAGCAGCCCCGGGACAGGGCCTTACAATGAGCAGTTCTTC. The chain links TRBV7-9 to TRBJ2-1, with 9 nucleotides matching TRBD1. V trimming: 5 bases; J trimming: 4 bases; junction bases outside the gene matches: 6. The CDR3 runs to 15 residues. Germline loops: CDR1 SEHNR, CDR2 FQNEAQ (reference sequence).

The V call is TRBV30, the J call TRBJ2-5; a weak D match, TRBD2 (7 bases). The CDR3 runs 14 residues. Germline V gene lookup returns CDR1 GTSNPN and CDR2 SVGIG (reference sequence). The V gene lost 2 bases and the J gene lost 4 bases, with 14 bases spanning the gap. DNA of the CDR3: TGTGCCTGGAGTTTTGGGGGGGCCGGAGAGACCCAGTACTTC. The encoded protein is CAWSFGGAGETQYF.

The chain combines TRBV29-1 with TRBJ2-5, with TRBD1 identical over 9 bases. Germline V CDR1 and CDR2: SQVTM, ANQGSEA. With V trimmed by 5 bases and J by 2 bases, 3 bases remained unmatched. The CDR3 runs 13 residues. The CDR3 spells CSVQGQGQETQYF. The CDR3 DNA reads TGCAGCGTTCAGGGACAGGGTCAAGAGACCCAGTACTTC.

The genes are TRBV29-1 and TRBJ2-2; tentatively, D is TRBD1 (6 bases). The CDR3 has 15 amino acids. Germline V gives CDR1 SQVTM, CDR2 ANQGSEA. Between the trimmed V and J ends, which lost 3 bases and 6 bases, there was a span of 17 bases. This CDR3 reads CSVEDPGVFPGELFF. The DNA for the CDR3 is TGCAGCGTTGAGGACCCAGGGGTATTCCCCGGGGAGCTGTTTTTT.

The chain carries TRBV20-1 and TRBJ2-3; TRBD2 aligns across 8 bases. Per the germline V gene, CDR1 is DFQATT and CDR2 is SNEGSKA (reference sequence). With V trimmed by 3 bases and J by 3 bases, 8 bases remained unmatched. The length of the CDR3 is 15 residues. The CDR3: CSASRSGSSTDTQYF. The CDR3 DNA reads TGCAGTGCTAGCCGGAGCGGGAGCTCAACAGATACGCAGTATTTT.